What follows is one TCR beta chain and its context. This CDR3 is 13 amino acids long. Per the germline V gene, CDR1 is SNHLY and CDR2 is FYNNEI. Trimming took 4 bases from V and 2 from J, leaving 9 bases between them. These data are taken from a study of cytomegalovirus exposure and HLA in healthy donors. The PCR had 60 Vbeta and 13 Jbeta primers. Clones were sequenced by immunoSEQ multiplex PCR, and TCRdb holds only the in-frame ones, with some missing. The sample yields about 120,000 clones, roughly two thirds seen once. The sequence was obtained from a man aged 25-45 years in good health and CMV-seropositive. Material: PBMCs. The chain uses TRBV2 and TRBJ2-7; D perhaps matches TRBD1 (5 bases). The DNA for the CDR3 is TGTGCCAGCAGTGGGGGCGTTGCCTACGAGCAGTACTTC. Residues: CASSGGVAYEQYF.